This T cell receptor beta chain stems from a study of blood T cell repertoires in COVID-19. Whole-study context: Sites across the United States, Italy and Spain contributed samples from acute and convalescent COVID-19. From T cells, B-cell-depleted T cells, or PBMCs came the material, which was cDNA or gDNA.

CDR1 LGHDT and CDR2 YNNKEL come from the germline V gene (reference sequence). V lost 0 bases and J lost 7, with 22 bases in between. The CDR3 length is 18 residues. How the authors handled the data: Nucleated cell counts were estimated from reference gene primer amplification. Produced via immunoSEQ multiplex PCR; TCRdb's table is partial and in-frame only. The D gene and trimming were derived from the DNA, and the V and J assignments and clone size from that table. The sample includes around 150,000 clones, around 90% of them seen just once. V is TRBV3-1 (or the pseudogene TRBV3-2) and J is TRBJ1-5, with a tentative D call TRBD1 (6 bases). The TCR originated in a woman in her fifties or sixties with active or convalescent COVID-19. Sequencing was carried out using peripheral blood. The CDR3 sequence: CASSQDLGRGLMGQPQHF. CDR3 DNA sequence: TGTGCCAGCAGCCAAGATCTAGGGAGGGGGTTGATGGGCCAGCCCCAGCATTTT.